The clone carrying this T cell receptor (beta chain) appeared a few times. Its antigen is unknown. The CDR3 runs 15 residues. The V gene lost 5 bases and the J gene lost 4 bases, with 14 bases spanning the gap. Production of TCR cDNA was by 5'RACE template switching, which also added a universal primer site and UMIs. TCRdb ran MiXCR on the 5' RACE reads and lists one entry per CDR3 protein. The sample has approximately 260,000 distinct CDR3 sequences, over 10% seen once; the top ten hold 0.4% to 0.55%. The sample is drawn from a study of T cells after yellow fever vaccination. Study-level information: Libraries from low-cell-number fractions were prepared with the SMART-Seq v4 Ultra Low Input RNA kit.

General observations from the study: Clonotypes shared by both compartments, CD4 and CD8, made up a small share. Detected again after the booster were most primary-vaccination clones, at approximately 96% CD4 and more than 70% CD8.

J is TRBJ2-2 and V is TRBV12-3 or TRBV12-4, with no clear D. The material was CD4+ T cells sorted from PBMCs, obtained 45 days after the yellow fever booster vaccination. The sequence derives from a man aged 30 to 39 who received the YFV17D yellow fever vaccine. CDR3 nucleotides: TGTGCCAGCAGTCCCCAAATGGGATTCACCGGGGAGCTGTTTTTT. Translation gives CASSPQMGFTGELFF.